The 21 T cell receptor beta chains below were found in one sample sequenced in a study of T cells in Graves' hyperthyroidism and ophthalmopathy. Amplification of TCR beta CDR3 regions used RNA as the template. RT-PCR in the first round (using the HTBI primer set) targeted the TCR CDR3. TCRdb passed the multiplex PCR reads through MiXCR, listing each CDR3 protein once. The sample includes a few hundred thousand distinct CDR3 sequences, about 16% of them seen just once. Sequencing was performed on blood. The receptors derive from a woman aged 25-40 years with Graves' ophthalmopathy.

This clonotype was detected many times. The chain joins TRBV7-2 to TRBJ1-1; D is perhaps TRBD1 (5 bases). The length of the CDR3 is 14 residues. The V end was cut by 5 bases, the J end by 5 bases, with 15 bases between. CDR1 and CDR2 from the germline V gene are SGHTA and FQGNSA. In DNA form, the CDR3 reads TGTGCCAGCAGCCGGCAGGGCCGGGGGACTGAAGCTTTCTTT. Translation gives CASSRQGRGTEAFF.

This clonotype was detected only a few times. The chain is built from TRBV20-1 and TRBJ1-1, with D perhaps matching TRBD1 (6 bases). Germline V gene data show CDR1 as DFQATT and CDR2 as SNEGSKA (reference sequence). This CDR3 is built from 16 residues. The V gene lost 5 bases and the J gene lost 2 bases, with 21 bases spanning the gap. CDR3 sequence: CSAANRGDGVNTEAFF. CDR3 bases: TGCAGTGCTGCAAATAGGGGGGACGGGGTAAACACTGAAGCTTTCTTT.

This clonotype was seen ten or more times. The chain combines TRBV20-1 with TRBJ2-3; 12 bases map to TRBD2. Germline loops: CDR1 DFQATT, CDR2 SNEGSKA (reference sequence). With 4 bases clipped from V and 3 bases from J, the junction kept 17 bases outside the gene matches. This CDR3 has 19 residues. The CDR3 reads CSANSLRRLAGDWTDTQYF. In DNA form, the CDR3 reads TGCAGTGCTAACTCTCTTCGTCGACTAGCGGGAGATTGGACAGATACGCAGTATTTT.

The CDR3 DNA reads TGTGCCAGTAGCGCCTACACAGGGGATCCTGAGCAGTTCTTC. Translating gives CASSAYTGDPEQFF. The rearrangement uses TRBV19 and TRBJ2-1; 7 nucleotides align to TRBD1. V lost 6 bases, J lost 9 bases, and 11 bases stayed unmatched. This CDR3 is 14 amino acids long. Germline V gene lookup returns CDR1 LNHDA and CDR2 SQIVND (reference sequence). The entire variable domain, with the rest obtained from reference TRBV19 and TRBJ2-1, is as follows: DGGITQSPKYLFRKEGQNVTLSCEQNLNHDAMYWYRQDPGQGLRLIYYSQIVNDFQKGDIAEGYSVSREKKESFPLTVTSAQKNPTAFYLCASSAYTGDPEQFFGPGTRLTVL.

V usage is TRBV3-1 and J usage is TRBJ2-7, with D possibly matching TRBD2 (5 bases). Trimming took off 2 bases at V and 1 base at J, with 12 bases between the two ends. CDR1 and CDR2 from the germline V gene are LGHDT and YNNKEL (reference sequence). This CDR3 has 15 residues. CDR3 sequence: CASSQYGENSYEQYF. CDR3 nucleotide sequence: TGTGCCAGCAGCCAATATGGGGAGAATTCCTACGAGCAGTACTTC.

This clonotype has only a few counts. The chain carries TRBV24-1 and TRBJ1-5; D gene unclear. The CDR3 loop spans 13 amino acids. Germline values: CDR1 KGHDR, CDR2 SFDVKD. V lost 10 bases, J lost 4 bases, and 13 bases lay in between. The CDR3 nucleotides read TGTGCCACGCCTGGCACGAGGAATCAGCCCCAGCATTTT. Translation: CATPGTRNQPQHF.

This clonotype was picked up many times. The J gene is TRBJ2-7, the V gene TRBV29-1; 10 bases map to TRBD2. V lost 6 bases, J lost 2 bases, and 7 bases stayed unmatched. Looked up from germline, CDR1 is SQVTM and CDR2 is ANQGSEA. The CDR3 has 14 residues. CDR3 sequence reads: CSVPTSGSTYEQYF. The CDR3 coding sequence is TGCAGCGTCCCGACTAGCGGGTCCACCTACGAGCAGTACTTC.

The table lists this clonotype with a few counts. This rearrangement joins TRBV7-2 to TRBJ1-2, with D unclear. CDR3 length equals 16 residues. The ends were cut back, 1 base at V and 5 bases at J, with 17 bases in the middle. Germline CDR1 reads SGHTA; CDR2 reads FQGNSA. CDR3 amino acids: CASSLVRASRLYGYTF. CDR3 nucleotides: TGTGCCAGCAGCTTAGTCCGGGCATCAAGGTTATATGGCTACACCTTC.

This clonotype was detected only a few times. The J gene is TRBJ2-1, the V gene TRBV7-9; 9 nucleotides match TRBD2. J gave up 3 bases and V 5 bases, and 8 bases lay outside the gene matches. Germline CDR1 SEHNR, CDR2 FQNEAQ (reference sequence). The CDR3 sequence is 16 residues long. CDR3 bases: TGTGCCAGCAGCCCGCGTCGACTAGCGGACTACAATGAGCAGTTCTTC. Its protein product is CASSPRRLADYNEQFF.

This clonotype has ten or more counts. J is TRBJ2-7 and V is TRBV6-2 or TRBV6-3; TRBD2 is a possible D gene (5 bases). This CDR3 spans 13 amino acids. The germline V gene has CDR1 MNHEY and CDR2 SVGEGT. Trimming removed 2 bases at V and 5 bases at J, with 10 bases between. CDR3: CASSYSGYHEQYF. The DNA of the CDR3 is TGTGCCAGCAGTTACAGCGGCTACCACGAGCAGTACTTC.

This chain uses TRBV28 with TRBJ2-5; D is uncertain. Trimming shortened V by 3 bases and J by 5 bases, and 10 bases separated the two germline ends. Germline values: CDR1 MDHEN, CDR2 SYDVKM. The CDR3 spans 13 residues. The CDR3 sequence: CASSFASEETQYF. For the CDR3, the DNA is TGTGCCAGCAGTTTCGCTAGTGAGGAGACCCAGTACTTC.

The CDR3 protein is CAITRGTGGGYEQYF. Written as DNA, the CDR3 is TGTGCCATCACCAGGGGGACAGGGGGCGGTTACGAGCAGTACTTC. The chain uses TRBV6-2 or TRBV6-3 and TRBJ2-7; 12 bases align to TRBD1. This CDR3 is 15 amino acids long. The V segment lost 10 bases and the J segment 4 bases; nucleotides outside the gene matches: 11. Germline V CDR1 and CDR2: MNHEY, SVGEGT.

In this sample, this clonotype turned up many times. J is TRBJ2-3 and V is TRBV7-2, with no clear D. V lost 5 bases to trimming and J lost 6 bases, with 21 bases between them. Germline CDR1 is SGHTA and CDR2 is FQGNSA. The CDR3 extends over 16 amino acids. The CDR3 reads CASSGVGTPGMDTQYF. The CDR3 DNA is TGTGCCAGCAGCGGAGTAGGAACACCTGGGATGGATACGCAGTATTTT. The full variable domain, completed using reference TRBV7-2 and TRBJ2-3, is GAGVSQSPSNKVTEKGKDVELRCDPISGHTALYWYRQSLGQGLEFLIYFQGNSAPDKSGLPSDRFSAERTGGSVSTLTIQRTQQEDSAVYLCASSGVGTPGMDTQYFGPGTRLTVL.

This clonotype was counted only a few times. The DNA for the CDR3 is TGCGCCAGCAGCCAAGGGCAGGTGGGGTTAGAAGCTTTCTTT. This gives the protein CASSQGQVGLEAFF. V is TRBV4-3 and J is TRBJ1-1; D is unresolved. V lost 1 base, J lost 8 bases, and 14 bases lay in between. The CDR3 runs to 14 residues. Germline values: CDR1 LGHNA, CDR2 YSLEER.

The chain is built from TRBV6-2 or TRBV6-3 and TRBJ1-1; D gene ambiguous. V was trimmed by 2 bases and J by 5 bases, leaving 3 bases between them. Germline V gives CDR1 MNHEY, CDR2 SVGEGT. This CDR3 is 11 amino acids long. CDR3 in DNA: TGTGCCAGCAGTTACCCGACTGAAGCTTTCTTT. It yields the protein CASSYPTEAFF.

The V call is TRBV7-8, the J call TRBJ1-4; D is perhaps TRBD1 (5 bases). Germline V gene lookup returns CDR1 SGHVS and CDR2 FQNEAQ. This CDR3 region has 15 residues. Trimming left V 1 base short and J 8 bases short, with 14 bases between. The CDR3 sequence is CASSLDGQRGEKLFF. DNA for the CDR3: TGTGCCAGCAGCTTAGACGGACAAAGGGGAGAAAAACTGTTTTTT.

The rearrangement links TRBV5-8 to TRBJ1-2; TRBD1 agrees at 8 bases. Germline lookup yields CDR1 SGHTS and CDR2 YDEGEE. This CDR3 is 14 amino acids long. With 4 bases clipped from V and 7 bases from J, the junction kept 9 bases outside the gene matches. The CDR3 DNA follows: TGTGCCAGCAGCATAGGGACAGGCTTCTTTGGCTACACCTTC. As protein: CASSIGTGFFGYTF.

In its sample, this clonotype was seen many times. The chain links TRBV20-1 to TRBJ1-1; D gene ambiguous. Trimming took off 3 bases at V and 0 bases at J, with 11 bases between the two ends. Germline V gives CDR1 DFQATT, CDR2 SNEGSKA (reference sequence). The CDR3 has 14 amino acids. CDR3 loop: CSASLGGLNTEAFF. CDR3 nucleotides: TGCAGTGCTAGTCTGGGAGGCCTGAACACTGAAGCTTTCTTT.

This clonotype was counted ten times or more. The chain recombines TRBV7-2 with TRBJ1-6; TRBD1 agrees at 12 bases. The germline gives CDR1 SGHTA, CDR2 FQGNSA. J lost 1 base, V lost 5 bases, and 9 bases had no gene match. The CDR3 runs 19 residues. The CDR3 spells CASSLRDRGLVSYNSPLHF. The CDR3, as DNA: TGTGCCAGCAGCCTCCGGGACAGGGGGCTGGTATCCTATAATTCACCCCTCCACTTT.

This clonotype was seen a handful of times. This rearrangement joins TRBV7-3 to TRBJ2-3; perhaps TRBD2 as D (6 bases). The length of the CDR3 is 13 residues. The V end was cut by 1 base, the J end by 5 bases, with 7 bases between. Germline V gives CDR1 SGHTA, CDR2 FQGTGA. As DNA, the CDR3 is TGTGCCAGCAGCTTAATGGGGGGAGATACGCAGTATTTT. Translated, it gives CASSLMGGDTQYF.

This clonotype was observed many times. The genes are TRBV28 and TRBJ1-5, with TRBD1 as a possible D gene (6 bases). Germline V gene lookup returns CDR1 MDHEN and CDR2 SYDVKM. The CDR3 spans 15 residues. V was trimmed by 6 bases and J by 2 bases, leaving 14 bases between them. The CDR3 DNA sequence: TGTGCCAGCAGGTTCGAAGGGGGGGGCAATCAGCCCCAGCATTTT. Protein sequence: CASRFEGGGNQPQHF.